Shown below are 19 T cell receptor beta chains from a single sample sequenced in a study of cytomegalovirus exposure and HLA in healthy donors. The assay was immunoSEQ multiplex PCR, and TCRdb's table has in-frame clones only and misses some. In the table there are some 86,000 clones, over 85% of which are singletons. Sequenced sample: PBMCs. These receptors came from a woman aged 30 to 39 in good health and CMV-seronegative.

In its sample, this clone was seen once. The CDR3: CASSKLAGSSSTDTQYF. DNA for the CDR3: TGTGCCAGTAGTAAGCTAGCGGGATCCTCTAGCACAGATACGCAGTATTTT. The rearrangement joins TRBV19 to TRBJ2-3, with 9 nucleotides matching TRBD2. CDR3 size: 17 residues. V lost 4 bases, J lost 0 bases, and 8 bases stayed unmatched. Germline assignment: CDR1 LNHDA and CDR2 SQIVND (reference sequence).

The V call is TRBV7-9, the J call TRBJ1-1; 9 bases match TRBD1. This CDR3 has 19 amino acids. With V trimmed by 6 bases and J by 3 bases, 20 bases remained unmatched. Germline CDR1 and CDR2: SEHNR and FQNEAQ (reference sequence). The CDR3 nucleotides read TGTGCCAGCAGAATCCTGACGTTGAGGGACAGGGCTGGGCACACTGAAGCTTTCTTT. Translating gives CASRILTLRDRAGHTEAFF.

This clone was seen just once. The rearrangement links TRBV28 to TRBJ2-7, with a possible D match to TRBD1 (5 bases). Trimming removed 3 bases at V and 5 bases at J, with 11 bases between. Germline values: CDR1 MDHEN, CDR2 SYDVKM. The CDR3 has 13 amino acids. CDR3 sequence (DNA): TGTGCCAGCAGTTTCGGCAGGGCAAACGAGCAGTACTTC. Amino acids: CASSFGRANEQYF.

The genes are TRBV18 and TRBJ2-3; weak D call: TRBD2 (6 bases). Germline lookup yields CDR1 KGHSH and CDR2 LQKENI. The CDR3 covers 13 residues. V was shortened by 6 bases and J by 5 bases, with 12 bases between the two germline ends. In DNA, the CDR3 is TGTGCCAGCTCCCGGAGGGAGAAAGATACGCAGTATTTT. It encodes CASSRREKDTQYF.

The V gene is TRBV9, the J gene TRBJ2-3; 10 nucleotides agree with TRBD2. The CDR3 is 16 amino acids. The germline CDR1 and CDR2 sequences are SGDLS and YYNGEE. The J segment lost 2 bases and the V segment lost 3 bases, leaving 6 bases of the junction unmatched. The chain's CDR3 is CASSDVAGGNTDTQYF. The DNA of the CDR3 is TGTGCCAGCAGCGATGTAGCGGGGGGTAACACAGATACGCAGTATTTT.

This chain uses TRBV9 with TRBJ1-3; D is unresolved. Looked up from germline, CDR1 is SGDLS and CDR2 is YYNGEE. The CDR3 has 16 amino acids. Trimming cost V 0 bases and J 0 bases, with 10 bases left between them. This CDR3 is CASSVGPLSSGNTIYF. The CDR3 DNA reads TGTGCCAGCAGCGTAGGTCCCCTTTCCTCTGGAAACACCATATATTTT.

V and J are TRBV18 and TRBJ1-3, with D unresolved. Germline CDR1 and CDR2: KGHSH and LQKENI. The CDR3 spans 13 residues. Trimming took off 3 bases at V and 8 bases at J, with 11 bases between the two ends. CDR3 sequence: CASSPPPRDTIYF. The CDR3 coding sequence is TGTGCCAGCTCACCTCCACCCCGGGACACCATATATTTT.

In nucleotides, the CDR3 is TGTGCCAGCAGCTTGCCCGGATCCGGGAACCGCGAGCAGTACTTC. It encodes CASSLPGSGNREQYF. The chain uses TRBV5-4 and TRBJ2-7, with a weak D call TRBD2 (5 bases). Trimming left V 1 base short and J 6 bases short, with 17 bases between. CDR1 and CDR2 (germline): SGHNT, YYREEE (reference sequence). The CDR3 has 15 residues. The complete variable domain, with remaining parts taken from reference TRBV5-4 and TRBJ2-7, reads ETGVTQSPTHLIKTRGQQVTLRCSSQSGHNTVSWYQQALGQGPQFIFQYYREEENGRGNFPPRFSGLQFPNYSSELNVNALELDDSALYLCASSLPGSGNREQYFGPGTRLTVT.

The V call is TRBV29-1, the J call TRBJ2-2; TRBD1 is a possible D gene (5 bases). V lost 4 bases, J lost 2 bases, and 8 bases lay in between. CDR1 and CDR2 (germline): SQVTM, ANQGSEA. The CDR3 covers 13 residues. The DNA for the CDR3 is TGCAGCGTTGGTCAGGGAAACACCGGGGAGCTGTTTTTT. This encodes CSVGQGNTGELFF.

To note about this clone: Other DNA sequences in the sample encode the same CDR3. The chain recombines TRBV18 with TRBJ1-5, with D perhaps matching TRBD1 (5 bases). This CDR3 is 14 amino acids long. CDR1 and CDR2 (germline): KGHSH, LQKENI. V was clipped by 3 bases and J by 2 bases, with 8 bases between them. Written as DNA, the CDR3 is TGTGCCAGCTCACCTCAGGGTGGCAATCAGCCCCAGCATTTT. This translates into CASSPQGGNQPQHF.

This sequence joins TRBV28 and TRBJ2-6; no firm D call. The germline V and J ends were trimmed by 6 bases and 0 bases, with 6 bases remaining between them. CDR1 and CDR2 from the germline V gene are MDHEN and SYDVKM. The CDR3 spans 14 residues. This CDR3 reads CASSRLSGANVLTF. CDR3 DNA: TGTGCCAGCAGCCGACTCTCTGGGGCCAACGTCCTGACTTTC.

The chain is built from TRBV5-1 and TRBJ2-3; 8 nucleotides line up with TRBD1. This CDR3 contains 12 residues. Germline loops: CDR1 SGHRS, CDR2 YFSETQ. With V trimmed by 6 bases and J by 6 bases, 3 bases remained unmatched. CDR3 loop: CASNRGTDTQYF. The DNA for the CDR3 is TGCGCCAGCAACAGGGGGACGGATACGCAGTATTTT.

The chain recombines TRBV6-4 with TRBJ1-5, with unresolved D. Germline values: CDR1 MRHNA, CDR2 SNTAGT. The CDR3 has 14 residues. V gave up 3 bases and J gave up 6 bases, with 12 bases separating them. The CDR3 region has the DNA TGTGCCAGCAGTGAAGTAGCGGGAGGTCAGCCCCAGCATTTT. The encoded protein is CASSEVAGGQPQHF.

This clone came up a few times. This sequence joins TRBV5-1 and TRBJ1-1, with D unresolved. Germline CDR1 reads SGHRS; CDR2 reads YFSETQ. Trimming shortened V by 0 bases and J by 0 bases, and 6 bases separated the two germline ends. The CDR3 has 14 residues. For the CDR3, the DNA is TGCGCCAGCAGCTTGGTCGGGGTGAACACTGAAGCTTTCTTT. As protein: CASSLVGVNTEAFF. The full variable domain, completed using reference TRBV5-1 and TRBJ1-1, is KAGVTQTPRYLIKTRGQQVTLSCSPISGHRSVSWYQQTPGQGLQFLFEYFSETQRNKGNFPGRFSGRQFSNSRSEMNVSTLELGDSALYLCASSLVGVNTEAFFGQGTRLTVV.

The chain joins TRBV5-1 to TRBJ1-1; possibly TRBD1 for D (5 bases). The CDR3 sequence is 14 residues long. Germline CDR1 reads SGHRS; CDR2 reads YFSETQ. With 5 bases removed from V and 1 base from J, the gap between germline ends came to 12 bases. In DNA, the CDR3 is TGCGCCAGCAGGCTGGACACCCAGAACACTGAAGCTTTCTTT. Encoded protein: CASRLDTQNTEAFF.

The chain has TRBV7-8 and TRBJ1-1; 9 bases match TRBD1. The germline CDR1 and CDR2 sequences are SGHVS and FQNEAQ. V lost 0 bases to trimming and J lost 1 base; unmatched junction nucleotides: 3. There are 16 residues in the CDR3. The CDR3 DNA sequence: TGTGCCAGCAGCTTAGCCATGGGACAGGGGAACACTGAAGCTTTCTTT. It specifies CASSLAMGQGNTEAFF.

The rearrangement joins TRBV30 to TRBJ1-1; tentative D call: TRBD1 (5 bases). With 8 bases removed from V and 0 bases from J, the gap between germline ends came to 10 bases. CDR3 size: 12 residues. CDR1 and CDR2 (germline): GTSNPN, SVGIG (reference sequence). This chain's CDR3 is CAQGLLNTEAFF. CDR3 DNA sequence: TGTGCCCAGGGACTGTTGAACACTGAAGCTTTCTTT.

This chain uses TRBV10-2 with TRBJ2-1; 12 nucleotides agree with TRBD1. After removal of 3 bases from V and 5 bases from J, the junction contained 8 bases not matched to a gene. This CDR3 contains 17 residues. CDR1 is WSHSY, CDR2 SAAADI, per germline. CDR3 coding DNA: TGCGCCAGCAGTGACGGGACAGGGGGCGGTTGGGACAATGAGCAGTTCTTC. This encodes CASSDGTGGGWDNEQFF.

This chain connects TRBV5-8 to TRBJ2-7; D is uncertain. Germline CDR1 SGHTS, CDR2 YDEGEE. V lost 0 bases and J 4 bases, leaving 8 bases between the germline ends. CDR3 length equals 13 residues. CDR3 sequence (DNA): TGTGCCAGCAGCTTGGGACAACATTACGAGCAGTACTTC. Its translation: CASSLGQHYEQYF.